This TCR beta chain was identified during a study of blood T cells in healthy people across ages. CDR1 and CDR2 from the germline V gene are SGHTA and FQGTGA. V lost 5 bases to trimming and J lost 2 bases, with 19 bases between them. The CDR3 totals 16 residues. In its sample, this clonotype was seen a few times. A second PCR, run for about 7 to 11 cycles, used a sample-barcoded 5' primer plus a J-beta primer mix. TCRdb reprocessed the 5' RACE reads with MiXCR, giving one entry per CDR3 protein. The sample yields approximately 490,000 distinct CDR3 sequences, less than 25% seen once. A further study also used this sample, focusing on T cells of mothers and their children. That investigation notes: Normalized overlap was always slightly, never significantly, higher in related than unrelated mother-child pairs.

The sequence was collected from a boy younger than 18 in good health. Sequencing was done on a sample of blood. The gene calls are TRBV7-3 and TRBJ2-7, with a possible D match to TRBD2 (6 bases). The chain's CDR3 is CASSAEGRIAPYEQYF. CDR3 DNA: TGTGCCAGCAGCGCGGAGGGACGCATCGCGCCCTACGAGCAGTACTTC. Variable domain in full (rest from reference TRBV7-3 and TRBJ2-7): GAGVSQTPSNKVTEKGKYVELRCDPISGHTALYWYRQSLGQGPEFLIYFQGTGAADDSGLPNDRFFAVRPEGSVSTLKIQRTERGDSAVYLCASSAEGRIAPYEQYFGPGTRLTVT.